The clone carrying this T cell receptor beta chain occurred many times. What it binds is not known. This sample was included in a study of post-analysis software for immune sequencing data. Study-wide results and caveats: When patients were compared with controls, 5 or 6 TRBV segments were more frequent, TRBV5-6, TRBV5-1 and TRBV20-1 among them.

Prepared TCR beta cDNA libraries contained unique molecular identifiers. T cells numbering about 0.85 to 10 million yielded cDNA molecules that totaled about 500,000. MiXCR, applied by TCRdb to the PCR reads, yields one record per CDR3 protein. The sample lists a few hundred thousand distinct CDR3 sequences, 35% to 40% occurring once. This CDR3 comprises 12 residues. V was clipped by 10 bases and J by 5 bases; unmatched bases: 5. The V gene is TRBV12-3 or TRBV12-4, the J gene TRBJ2-1; TRBD2 agrees at 7 bases. The sequencing input was blood. The clonotype comes from a girl aged 10-17 years with multiple sclerosis. This CDR3 is CATGGGNNEQFF. CDR3 sequence (DNA): TGTGCCACTGGGGGGGGTAACAATGAGCAGTTCTTC.